This T cell receptor beta chain is drawn from a study of regulatory T cells in long-lasting Graves disease. The CDR3 consists of 11 residues. CDR1 SNHLY and CDR2 FYNNEI come from the germline V gene. Trimming removed 10 bases from V and 5 bases from J, with 10 bases in between. Time point given: newly diagnosed GD, antithyroid drugs for less than 3 months. Scientists built the TCR library using RNA that was extracted from PBMCs. This clonotype was detected ten times or more. The antigen is undetermined. With iRepertoire HTBI primers and Arm-PCR of CDR3 regions, TCR beta libraries were built. Using its own MiXCR run on the multiplex PCR reads, TCRdb lists one record per CDR3 protein. The table lists about 450,000 distinct CDR3 sequences, about 15% of them singletons. Study conclusions and caveats: There were preferences for TRBV28, TRBJ1-2 and TRBJ2-5 in persistent disease.

Another study also made use of these data, one on T cells in Graves' hyperthyroidism and ophthalmopathy. That work adds: The HTBI primer set drove a first-round RT-PCR of the TCR CDR3.

This chain links TRBV2 with TRBJ2-3, with D possibly matching TRBD2 (6 bases). The sequence was collected from a woman aged 45-65 years with Graves disease. The specimen comprised peripheral blood mononuclear cells (PBMCs), sampled at new diagnosis, from a patient treated with antithyroid drugs. In nucleotides, the CDR3 is TGTGCCACCCATAGCGGAGATACGCAGTATTTT. As protein: CATHSGDTQYF.